A selection of T cell receptor beta chains follows, all from one sample in a study of regulatory T cells in long-lasting Graves disease. TCRdb processed the multiplex PCR reads anew with MiXCR; each CDR3 protein has one entry. The data hold 530,000 or so distinct CDR3 sequences, with roughly 13% observed a single time. These data also featured in a second study, about T cells in Graves' hyperthyroidism and ophthalmopathy.

Sequencing was performed on peripheral blood mononuclear cells (PBMCs), taken at new diagnosis, from a patient treated with antithyroid drugs. All receptors derive from a man aged 25 to 45 with Graves disease. Both conserved end residues are part of each CDR3. A D gene is named only where the DNA matches it firmly. Clone size is given for some rows only: seen once, a few or many times, or a class if the clone is expanded.

J gene | clone size | D gene | V gene | CDR3 DNA | CDR3 protein
TRBJ1-6 | - | TRBD1 | TRBV20-1 | TGCAGTGCTTACCAGGGGGCTGGCTCACCCCTCCACTTT | CSAYQGAGSPLHF
TRBJ2-3 | many | - | TRBV5-5 | TGTGCCAGCAGCCCCCTTTTGCCGGGTACTAGCACAGATACGCAGTATTTT | CASSPLLPGTSTDTQYF
TRBJ1-5 | many | TRBD1 | TRBV3-1 | TGTGCCAGCAGCCATAGCTCCGGGACAGGGGGCAATCAGCCCCAGCATTTT | CASSHSSGTGGNQPQHF
TRBJ2-5 | - | - | TRBV20-1 | TGCAGTGCTAGAGATTTGAGGGGGGGGGAGACCCAGTACTTC | CSARDLRGGETQYF
TRBJ2-3 | - | - | TRBV3-1 | TGTGCCAGCAGCCGGGTTGCGGGAATTGATACGCAGTATTTT | CASSRVAGIDTQYF
TRBJ2-6 | - | - | TRBV7-9 | TGTGCCAGCCGGGGGCAGGTATCTGGGGCCAACGTCCTGACTTTC | CASRGQVSGANVLTF
TRBJ1-5 | - | - | TRBV5-5 | TGTGCCAGCAGCTTAGCCACCGGGACAAATCAGCCCCAGCATTTT | CASSLATGTNQPQHF
TRBJ2-3 | many | TRBD2 | TRBV20-1 | TGCAGTGCTAGAGATGGGAGGGAGGGAGCAGATACGCAGTATTTT | CSARDGREGADTQYF
TRBJ2-1 | many | TRBD1 | TRBV20-1 | TGCAGTGCTAGCCGCGGACAGGCCCGCAATGAGCAGTTCTTC | CSASRGQARNEQFF
TRBJ2-1 | many | - | TRBV11-3 | TGTGCCAGCAGCTTAGGTCTGAGCTACAATGAGCAGTTCTTC | CASSLGLSYNEQFF
TRBJ2-7 | - | - | TRBV5-1 | TGCGCCAGCAGCCGTGAGTCCTACTACGAGCAGTACTTC | CASSRESYYEQYF
TRBJ1-2 | few | - | TRBV12-3/TRBV12-4 | TGTGCCAGCAGGGGGAGGGGTAACTATGGCTACACCTTC | CASRGRGNYGYTF
TRBJ2-7 | many | - | TRBV30 | TGTGCCTGGAGCGGTTTCGGGGGATCCTACGAGCAGTACTTC | CAWSGFGGSYEQYF
TRBJ2-1 | few | - | TRBV19 | TGTGCCAGTAGTATAGATCATCTCGGATATGAGCAGTTCTTC | CASSIDHLGYEQFF
TRBJ2-4 | - | - | TRBV5-6 | TGTGCCAGCGCTAGACGGACCCTAGCCAAAAACATTCAGTACTTC | CASARRTLAKNIQYF
TRBJ2-5 | many | - | TRBV9 | TGTGCCAGCAGCGCCGGCAACCAAGAGACCCAGTACTTC | CASSAGNQETQYF
TRBJ2-1 | many | - | TRBV12-3/TRBV12-4 | TGTGCCAGCAGCTTGGAACAGGGCTCCTACAATGAGCAGTTCTTC | CASSLEQGSYNEQFF